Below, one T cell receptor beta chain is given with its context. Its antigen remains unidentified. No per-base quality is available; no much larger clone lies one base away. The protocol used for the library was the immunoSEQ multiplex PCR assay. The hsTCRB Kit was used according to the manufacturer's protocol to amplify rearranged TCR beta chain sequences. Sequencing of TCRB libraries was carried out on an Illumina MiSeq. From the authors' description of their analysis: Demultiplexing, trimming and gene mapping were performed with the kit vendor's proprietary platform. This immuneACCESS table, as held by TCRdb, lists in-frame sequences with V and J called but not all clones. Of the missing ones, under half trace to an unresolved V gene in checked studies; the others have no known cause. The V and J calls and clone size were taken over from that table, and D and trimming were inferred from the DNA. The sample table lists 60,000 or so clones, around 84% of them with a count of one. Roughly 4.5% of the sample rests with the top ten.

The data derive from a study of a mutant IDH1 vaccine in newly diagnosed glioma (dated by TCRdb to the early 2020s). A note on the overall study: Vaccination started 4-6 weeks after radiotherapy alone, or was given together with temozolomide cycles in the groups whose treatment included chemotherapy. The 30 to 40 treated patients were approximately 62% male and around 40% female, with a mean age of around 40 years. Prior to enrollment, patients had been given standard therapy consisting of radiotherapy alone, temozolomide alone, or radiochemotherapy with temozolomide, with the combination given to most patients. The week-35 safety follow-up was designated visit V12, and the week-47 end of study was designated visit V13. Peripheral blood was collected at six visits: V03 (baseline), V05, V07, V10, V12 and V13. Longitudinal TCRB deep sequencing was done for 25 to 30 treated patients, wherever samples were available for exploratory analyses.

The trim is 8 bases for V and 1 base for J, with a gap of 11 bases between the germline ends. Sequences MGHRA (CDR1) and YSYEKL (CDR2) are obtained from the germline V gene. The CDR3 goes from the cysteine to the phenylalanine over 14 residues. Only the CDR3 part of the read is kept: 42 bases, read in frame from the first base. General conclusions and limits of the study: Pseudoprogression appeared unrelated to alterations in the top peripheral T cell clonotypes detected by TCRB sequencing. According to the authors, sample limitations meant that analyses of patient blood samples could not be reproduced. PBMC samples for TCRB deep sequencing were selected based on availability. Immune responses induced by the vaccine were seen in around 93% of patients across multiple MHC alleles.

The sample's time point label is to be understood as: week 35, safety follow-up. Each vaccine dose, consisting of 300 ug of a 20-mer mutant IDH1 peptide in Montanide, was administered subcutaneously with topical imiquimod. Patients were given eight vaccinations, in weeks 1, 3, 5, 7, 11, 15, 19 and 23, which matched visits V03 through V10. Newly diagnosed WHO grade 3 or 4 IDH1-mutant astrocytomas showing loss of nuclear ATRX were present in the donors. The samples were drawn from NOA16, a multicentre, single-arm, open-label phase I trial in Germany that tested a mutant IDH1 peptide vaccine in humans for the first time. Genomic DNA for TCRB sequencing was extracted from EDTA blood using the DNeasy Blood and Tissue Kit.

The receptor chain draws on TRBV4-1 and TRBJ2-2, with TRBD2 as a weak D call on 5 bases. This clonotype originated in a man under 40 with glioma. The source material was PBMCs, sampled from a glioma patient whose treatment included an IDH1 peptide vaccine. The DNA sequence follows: TGCGCCAGCCGGAGGACTGTGAACACCGGGGAGCTGTTTTTT. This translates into CASRRTVNTGELFF.